These T cell receptor beta chains were read from a single sample in a study of shared clonotypes between healthy human individuals. The assay was immunoSEQ multiplex PCR, and TCRdb's table has in-frame clones only and misses some. The profile shows about 2.4 million clones, 90% to 95% of them singletons. Sequences were obtained from naive CD4+ T cells from PBMCs. Receptor source: a man aged 18 to 30 in good health. Some clones in this sample may be carry-over from other donors' samples. CDR3s include the opening cysteine and the closing phenylalanine or tryptophan. D genes are given only for firm matches. A clone size is listed for some rows: how often the clone was seen (once, few, many), or a class if it is expanded.

v_gene	d_gene	abundance	j_gene	CDR3nt	CDR3aa
TRBV28	TRBD2	.	TRBJ2-2	TGTGCCAGCAGTTTGTTGGGCGGGAGGCCGAACACCGGGGAGCTGTTTTTT	CASSLLGGRPNTGELFF
TRBV27	TRBD1	.	TRBJ1-1	TGTGCCAGCAGTTTAGACAGGGGGCTTAGCACTGAAGCTTTCTTT	CASSLDRGLSTEAFF
TRBV14	.	.	TRBJ2-3	TGTGCCAGCAGCCAGAGCATCTGGGGGCGCTACGGCACAGATACGCAGTATTTT	CASSQSIWGRYGTDTQYF
TRBV5-1	.	.	TRBJ2-7	TGCGCCAGCAGCTTGGTAGCAGGCCCCTACGAGCAGTACTTC	CASSLVAGPYEQYF
TRBV9	.	.	TRBJ2-5	TGTGCCAGCAGCGTCAACCAGGGGAGGGGAGAGACCCAGTACTTC	CASSVNQGRGETQYF
TRBV18	.	.	TRBJ2-7	TGTGCCAGCTCACCAAGGGGGGGCCCCTCCTACGAGCAGTACTTC	CASSPRGGPSYEQYF
TRBV10-3	TRBD2	.	TRBJ2-1	TGTGCCATCAGGAGGGGACTAGCGGACAATGAGCAGTTCTTC	CAIRRGLADNEQFF
TRBV2	TRBD2	.	TRBJ2-5	TGTGCCAGCAGTGATACTAGCGGGAGCTGGTGGGAGACCCAGTACTTC	CASSDTSGSWWETQYF
TRBV5-1	.	.	TRBJ2-5	TGCGCCAGCAGCTGGGGGACTGACTTCCCAGAGACCCAGTACTTC	CASSWGTDFPETQYF
TRBV28	.	.	TRBJ2-2	TGTGCCAGCAGGGACGGAGGAACCCCGGGGGAGCTGTTTTTT	CASRDGGTPGELFF
TRBV4-1	TRBD2	.	TRBJ2-3	TGCGCCAGCAGCCAATGGACTAGCGGGAGCACAGATACGCAGTATTTT	CASSQWTSGSTDTQYF
TRBV5-4	.	.	TRBJ2-2	TGTGCCAGCAGCTTAGACAGCTCCACCGGGGAGCTGTTTTTT	CASSLDSSTGELFF
TRBV30	.	.	TRBJ2-7	TGTGCCTGGCCTCATGGGGGGAGCTTCTACGAGCAGTACTTC	CAWPHGGSFYEQYF
TRBV5-1	.	.	TRBJ2-3	TGCGCCAGCACTCCAGAGGGGGGCCCAGATACGCAGTATTTT	CASTPEGGPDTQYF
TRBV19	.	.	TRBJ1-1	TGTGCCAGTAGTATTAGGGCTGAAGCTTTCTTT	CASSIRAEAFF
TRBV20-1	.	.	TRBJ1-1	TGCAGTGCTAGGGGTTGGGGAGAAGCTTTCTTT	CSARGWGEAFF
TRBV6-5	.	.	TRBJ2-1	TGTGCCAGCAAAGGTGGGTTATCCTACAATGAGCAGTTCTTC	CASKGGLSYNEQFF
TRBV15	.	.	TRBJ2-1	TGTGCCACCGGAGGGGCCTTCAGCTACAATGAGCAGTTCTTC	CATGGAFSYNEQFF
TRBV6-6	.	.	TRBJ2-2	TGTGCCAGCATCTCAGGGAAGGACCGGGAGCTGTTTTTT	CASISGKDRELFF
TRBV6-6	TRBD2	once	TRBJ2-4	TGTGCCAGCAGTTGGTCCGGGACTAGAAAAAACATTCAGTACTTC	CASSWSGTRKNIQYF
TRBV2	.	.	TRBJ2-1	TGTGCCAGTACGGCGGGCTCCTACAATGAGCAGTTCTTC	CASTAGSYNEQFF
TRBV19	TRBD1	few	TRBJ1-1	TGTGCCAGTAGGTCGACAGGGGTAAACACTGAAGCTTTCTTT	CASRSTGVNTEAFF
TRBV18	.	.	TRBJ1-4	TGTGCCAGCTCACCACCGGCCTTCGGCAGGGAGGTTGAAAAACTGTTTTTT	CASSPPAFGREVEKLFF
TRBV11-2	.	.	TRBJ2-1	TGTGCCAGCAGCCCCAGAGGCTACGGCTCCTACAATGAGCAGTTCTTC	CASSPRGYGSYNEQFF
TRBV7-2	.	once	TRBJ1-2	TGTGCCAGCAGCCCCCGACTAGAATCTCCCTATGGCTACACCTTC	CASSPRLESPYGYTF